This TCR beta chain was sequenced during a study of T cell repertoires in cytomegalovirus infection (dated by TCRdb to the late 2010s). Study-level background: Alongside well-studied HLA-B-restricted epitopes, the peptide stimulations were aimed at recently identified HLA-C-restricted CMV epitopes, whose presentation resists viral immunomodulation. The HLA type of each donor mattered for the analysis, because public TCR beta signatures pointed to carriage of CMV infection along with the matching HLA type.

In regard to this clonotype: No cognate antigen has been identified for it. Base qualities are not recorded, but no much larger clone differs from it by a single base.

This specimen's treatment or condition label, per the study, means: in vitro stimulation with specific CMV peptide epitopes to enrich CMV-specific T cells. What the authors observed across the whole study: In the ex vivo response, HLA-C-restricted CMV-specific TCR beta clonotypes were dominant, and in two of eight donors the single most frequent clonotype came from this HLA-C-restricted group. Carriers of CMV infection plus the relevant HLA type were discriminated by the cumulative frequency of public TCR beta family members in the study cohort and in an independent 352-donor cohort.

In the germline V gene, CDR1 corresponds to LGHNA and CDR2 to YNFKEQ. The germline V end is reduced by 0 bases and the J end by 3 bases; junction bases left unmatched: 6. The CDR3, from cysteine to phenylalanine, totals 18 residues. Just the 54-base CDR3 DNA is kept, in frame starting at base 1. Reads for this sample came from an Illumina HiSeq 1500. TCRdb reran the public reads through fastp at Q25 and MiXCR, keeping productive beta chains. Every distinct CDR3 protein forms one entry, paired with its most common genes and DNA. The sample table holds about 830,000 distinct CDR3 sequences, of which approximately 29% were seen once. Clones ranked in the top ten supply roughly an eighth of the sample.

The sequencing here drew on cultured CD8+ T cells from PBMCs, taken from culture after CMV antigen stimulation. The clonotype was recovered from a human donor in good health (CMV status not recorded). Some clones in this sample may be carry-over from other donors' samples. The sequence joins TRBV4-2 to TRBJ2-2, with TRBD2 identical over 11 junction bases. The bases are TGTGCCAGCAGCCAAGATCTTCTAGCGGGGGGTGACACCGGGGAGCTGTTTTTT. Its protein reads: CASSQDLLAGGDTGELFF.